This T cell receptor beta chain came from a study of OX40 agonist ivuxolimab in advanced cancers. CDR1 is SGHNT, CDR2 YYREEE, per germline (reference sequence). The CDR3 has 12 residues. Trimming stripped 5 bases from V and 6 bases from J, with 12 bases between. Generated by immunoSEQ multiplex PCR, the TCRdb table keeps only in-frame clones and is missing some. The repertoire has over 15,000 clones, 83% of them found once; the top ten carry 21%. The sequence was obtained from an adult with an advanced solid tumor such as melanoma, head and neck, liver or kidney cancer. The chain links TRBV5-4 to TRBJ2-7; D uncertain. The material was CD4+ or CD8+ T cells sorted from blood, obtained in a trial of the OX40 agonist ivuxolimab. The CDR3 sequence is CASRASTGEQYF. The CDR3 DNA reads as TGTGCCAGCAGGGCTTCAACGGGCGAGCAGTACTTC.